What follows are 2 T cell receptor beta chains derived from one specimen sequenced in a study of metastatic and nonmetastatic thyroid tumors. Thyroid surgery had not been preceded by any treatment in any patient. Through MiXCR, TCRdb re-clonotyped the PCR reads. The repertoire holds roughly 25,000 clones, with around a fifth as singletons. The specimen sequenced was blood. These receptors originate from a male donor with papillary thyroid cancer or a benign thyroid nodule (not recorded which). Some clones in this sample may be carry-over from other donors' samples.

The sample holds many counts of this clone. V is TRBV19 and J is TRBJ1-1, with D unresolved. CDR1 and CDR2 from the germline V gene are LNHDA and SQIVND (reference sequence). V gave up 7 bases and J gave up 7 bases, with 13 bases separating them. This CDR3 spans 12 amino acids. The CDR3 DNA reads TGTGCCAGTACCCCGACCGTCGGTGAAGCTTTCTTT. This gives the protein CASTPTVGEAFF.

The rearrangement joins TRBV30 to TRBJ2-1; D tentatively fits TRBD1 or TRBD2 (5 bases each). The CDR3 contains 11 residues. V was cut by 4 bases and J by 10 bases, with 11 bases left in between. The germline V gene has CDR1 GTSNPN and CDR2 SVGIG (reference sequence). The CDR3 bases are TGTGCCTGGAACTTTGAGGGGGAGCAGTTCTTC. Translating it yields CAWNFEGEQFF.